Shown below are 25 T cell receptor beta chains from a single sample sequenced in a study of shared clonotypes between healthy human individuals. Method: immunoSEQ multiplex PCR; TCRdb's copy keeps in-frame clones and lacks some. The sample gives about 1.1 million clones, roughly 80% of which show up once; more than 0.85% is in the top ten. The specimen sequenced was memory CD4+ T cells from PBMCs. Noted subset: CD45RA-negative fraction. These receptors all come from a man younger than 35 in good health. Some clones in this sample may be carry-over from other donors' samples.

The rearrangement links TRBV6-5 to TRBJ1-5; 9 bases map to TRBD1. From germline, CDR1 is MNHEY and CDR2 SVGAGI. With V trimmed by 6 bases and J by 6 bases, 9 bases remained unmatched. The length of the CDR3 is 15 residues. The CDR3 DNA sequence: TGTGCCAGCAGATCCGGACAGGGGTCCGGTCAGCCCCAGCATTTT. It specifies CASRSGQGSGQPQHF.

The chain employs TRBV28 and TRBJ2-5; D might be TRBD2 (5 bases). The J call is in doubt because the DNA end fits TRBJ2-7 better. The germline CDR1 and CDR2 sequences are MDHEN and SYDVKM. This CDR3 has 13 amino acids. The CDR3 reads CASSAGGPSEQYF. In DNA form, the CDR3 reads TGTGCCAGCAGTGCCGGAGGTCCTTCCGAGCAGTACTTC.

J is TRBJ1-1 and V is TRBV19, with 10 bases matching TRBD1. The CDR3 contains 15 residues. The germline CDR1 and CDR2 sequences are LNHDA and SQIVND (reference sequence). Trimming at V came to 5 bases and at J to 4 bases, leaving 7 bases not matched to a gene. CDR3 nucleotide sequence: TGTGCCAGTAGTCCCTGGGGACAGGGGCTCACTGAAGCTTTCTTT. Amino acids: CASSPWGQGLTEAFF. The entire variable domain, with the rest obtained from reference TRBV19 and TRBJ1-1, is as follows: DGGITQSPKYLFRKEGQNVTLSCEQNLNHDAMYWYRQDPGQGLRLIYYSQIVNDFQKGDIAEGYSVSREKKESFPLTVTSAQKNPTAFYLCASSPWGQGLTEAFFGQGTRLTVV.

The chain has TRBV9 and TRBJ1-2; D gene ambiguous. This CDR3 spans 14 amino acids. Germline V gene sequence: CDR1 SGDLS, CDR2 YYNGEE. The V end was cut by 0 bases, the J end by 1 base, with 7 bases between. The CDR3 sequence is CASSVDVNNYGYTF. CDR3 DNA sequence: TGTGCCAGCAGCGTAGATGTTAATAACTATGGCTACACCTTC.

The chain links TRBV28 to TRBJ1-4; no firm D call. The CDR3 sequence is 13 residues long. Germline V gene data show CDR1 as MDHEN and CDR2 as SYDVKM. V was pared by 4 bases and J by 8 bases, with 11 bases between. CDR3 loop: CASSSTPGEKLFF. The CDR3 nucleotides are TGTGCCAGCAGTTCTACCCCCGGGGAAAAACTGTTTTTT.

This clone appeared many times. Other DNA sequences in the sample encode the same CDR3. This chain joins TRBV5-4 and TRBJ2-5; D possibly corresponds to TRBD2 (6 bases). Trimming stripped 3 bases from V and 2 bases from J, with 11 bases between. Germline V gene sequence: CDR1 SGHNT, CDR2 YYREEE (reference sequence). The CDR3 extends over 14 amino acids. CDR3 in amino acids: CASSSGLDQETQYF. As DNA, the CDR3 is TGTGCCAGCAGCTCGGGACTGGATCAAGAGACCCAGTACTTC.

The V and J genes are TRBV5-1 and TRBJ2-3; 11 bases fit TRBD2. This CDR3 is 14 amino acids long. The germline V gene has CDR1 SGHRS and CDR2 YFSETQ. After removal of 9 bases from V and 2 bases from J, the junction contained 5 bases not matched to a gene. The CDR3 region is CATGLAGPTDTQYF. The CDR3 bases are TGCGCCACCGGACTAGCGGGCCCCACAGATACGCAGTATTTT. The full variable domain, with the rest looked up from reference TRBV5-1 and TRBJ2-3, is KAGVTQTPRYLIKTRGQQVTLSCSPISGHRSVSWYQQTPGQGLQFLFEYFSETQRNKGNFPGRFSGRQFSNSRSEMNVSTLELGDSALYLCATGLAGPTDTQYFGPGTRLTVL.

The gene calls are TRBV5-4 and TRBJ1-2, with 8 positions matching TRBD1. This CDR3 has 15 amino acids. Trimming at V came to 2 bases and at J to 5 bases, leaving 8 bases not matched to a gene. Germline V CDR1 and CDR2: SGHNT, YYREEE (reference sequence). CDR3 in DNA: TGTGCCAGCAGCTTTCCAGGGGGCGCGGAGTATGGCTACACCTTC. It yields the protein CASSFPGGAEYGYTF.

This clone has only a few counts. This sequence joins TRBV5-1 and TRBJ1-5; no clear D gene. The V end lost 0 bases, the J end lost 0 bases, and 7 bases lay between the germline ends. From germline, CDR1 is SGHRS and CDR2 YFSETQ. The CDR3 length is 15 residues. DNA of the CDR3: TGCGCCAGCAGCTTGGGACCGCTTAGCAATCAGCCCCAGCATTTT. Translating it yields CASSLGPLSNQPQHF.

CDR3 in DNA: TGTGCCAGCAGCATACTAGCGGGAGACTACGAGCAGTACTTC. Its protein is CASSILAGDYEQYF. The chain is built from TRBV7-9 and TRBJ2-7, with 11 positions matching TRBD2. The length of the CDR3 is 14 residues. The germline V gene encodes CDR1 SEHNR and CDR2 FQNEAQ (reference sequence). J gave up 3 bases and V 5 bases, and 3 bases lay outside the gene matches.

The chain's CDR3 is CASSERAGAGDTGELFF. The CDR3 DNA reads as TGTGCCAGCAGTGAGAGGGCTGGGGCTGGAGACACCGGGGAGCTGTTTTTT. The gene calls are TRBV6-1 and TRBJ2-2; the D call may be TRBD1 or TRBD2 (5 bases each). V lost 3 bases and J 3 bases, leaving 17 bases between the germline ends. The CDR3 is made up of 17 amino acids. Germline V gene data show CDR1 as MNHNS and CDR2 as SASEGT.

This sequence joins TRBV13 and TRBJ2-3; possibly TRBD1 or TRBD2 for D (5 bases each). CDR1 is PRHDT, CDR2 FYEKMQ, per germline (reference sequence). This CDR3 comprises 14 residues. V was shortened by 4 bases and J by 7 bases, with 15 bases between the two germline ends. CDR3 in amino acids: CASSYRDPRNTQYF. The CDR3 DNA reads TGTGCCAGCAGCTACCGGGACCCGAGAAATACGCAGTATTTT.

The chain combines TRBV6-5 with TRBJ1-3, with 8 bases aligning to TRBD1. Unmatched junction bases numbered 9, after V lost 11 bases and J lost 0 bases. This CDR3 has 15 residues. CDR1 and CDR2 (germline): MNHEY, SVGAGI. The CDR3 reads CASAGDRTSGNTIYF. CDR3 sequence (DNA): TGTGCCTCAGCCGGGGACAGGACCTCTGGAAACACCATATATTTT.

V usage is TRBV6-5 and J usage is TRBJ2-5; TRBD1 matches 11 bases. This CDR3 spans 15 amino acids. Germline CDR1 and CDR2: MNHEY and SVGAGI. V dropped 4 bases and J dropped 5; count of bases not matched to a gene: 6. Written as DNA, the CDR3 is TGTGCCAGCAGTTCCGGACAGGGGGCGTTTGAGACCCAGTACTTC. Its protein product is CASSSGQGAFETQYF.

As to this clone: Other DNA variants within this sample encode the same CDR3. V and J are TRBV7-3 and TRBJ1-2; TRBD1 matches at 8 bases. CDR1 SGHTA and CDR2 FQGTGA come from the germline V gene. This CDR3 region has 13 residues. J lost 4 bases, V lost 4 bases, and 2 bases had no gene match. CDR3 nucleotides: TGTGCCAGCAGCTCCGGACAGGGCTATGGCTACACCTTC. Translating gives CASSSGQGYGYTF.

This clone was recorded a few times. The rearrangement joins TRBV7-9 to TRBJ1-5; no definite D call. The germline gives CDR1 SEHNR, CDR2 FQNEAQ (reference sequence). V was clipped by 8 bases and J by 3 bases, with 14 bases between them. The CDR3 runs 14 residues. CDR3 bases: TGTGCCAGCGCGCCAGGAGGGTACAATCAGCCCCAGCATTTT. Translated, it gives CASAPGGYNQPQHF. Combining the CDR3 with reference TRBV7-9 and TRBJ1-5 gives the whole variable domain DTGVSQNPRHKITKRGQNVTFRCDPISEHNRLYWYRQTLGQGPEFLTYFQNEAQLEKSRLLSDRFSAERPKGSFSTLEIQRTEQGDSAMYLCASAPGGYNQPQHFGDGTRLSIL.

The chain has TRBV27 and TRBJ2-3; 11 bases map to TRBD2. This CDR3 region has 18 residues. Germline lookup yields CDR1 MNHEY and CDR2 SMNVEV (reference sequence). Trimming removed 4 bases from V and 1 base from J; junction bases left unmatched: 10. CDR3: CASSSGLAEGWGTDTQYF. CDR3 bases: TGTGCCAGCAGTTCGGGACTAGCGGAGGGGTGGGGCACAGATACGCAGTATTTT.

The chain employs TRBV5-4 and TRBJ1-4; the D gene is possibly TRBD1 (5 bases). Trimming pared 0 bases from V and 8 bases from J, leaving 17 bases between. CDR3 size: 16 residues. Germline CDR1 is SGHNT and CDR2 is YYREEE (reference sequence). CDR3 coding DNA: TGTGCCAGCAGCTTGGGTGTGGGACGTAGGACGGAAAAACTGTTTTTT. Translation gives CASSLGVGRRTEKLFF.

The rearrangement links TRBV27 to TRBJ1-1, with no clear D. Germline CDR1 reads MNHEY; CDR2 reads SMNVEV (reference sequence). This CDR3 is built from 18 residues. V gave up 2 bases and J gave up 6 bases, with 25 bases separating them. CDR3 sequence (DNA): TGTGCCAGCAGTTTAATCGGCAGGAGTGTTGGAGGGTCCTCTGAAGCTTTCTTT. Translation gives CASSLIGRSVGGSSEAFF.

This clone occurred a few times. This chain joins TRBV2 and TRBJ1-1; D remains ambiguous. Trimming took off 8 bases at V and 8 bases at J, with 21 bases between the two ends. Germline loops: CDR1 SNHLY, CDR2 FYNNEI. The length of the CDR3 is 14 residues. CDR3 region: CASAYIEGIREAFF. The DNA of the CDR3 is TGTGCCAGCGCCTATATTGAAGGGATCCGAGAAGCTTTCTTT.

The V gene is TRBV28, the J gene TRBJ2-7; TRBD1 aligns across 10 bases. V lost 6 bases to trimming and J lost 5 bases; unmatched junction nucleotides: 4. The CDR3 has 13 amino acids. Germline V gene data show CDR1 as MDHEN and CDR2 as SYDVKM. In DNA, the CDR3 is TGTGCCAGCAGGCCGGGGACAGGGGACGAGCAGTACTTC. It yields the protein CASRPGTGDEQYF.

The chain links TRBV5-6 to TRBJ1-1, with TRBD1 as a possible D gene (6 bases). The CDR3 sequence is 13 residues long. CDR1 SGHDT and CDR2 YYEEEE come from the germline V gene. The ends were cut back, 5 bases at V and 0 bases at J, with 8 bases in the middle. CDR3 amino acids: CASRYRVNTEAFF. CDR3 DNA: TGTGCCAGCAGATACAGGGTGAACACTGAAGCTTTCTTT.

V gene TRBV6-5 combines with J gene TRBJ2-2; D tentatively fits TRBD1 or TRBD2 (5 bases each). The V gene's germline CDR1 is MNHEY and CDR2 SVGAGI. Trimming removed 6 bases at V and 5 bases at J, with 13 bases between. This CDR3 region has 14 residues. Here the CDR3 reads CASRRGARTGELFF. The DNA of the CDR3 is TGTGCCAGCAGAAGGGGAGCGAGGACCGGGGAGCTGTTTTTT.

This clone has a handful of counts. The chain employs TRBV25-1 and TRBJ2-7; D unresolved. Germline CDR1 MGHDK, CDR2 SYGVNS. The CDR3 totals 10 residues. The V end was cut by 3 bases, the J end by 9 bases, with 6 bases between. The CDR3 loop reads CASSERLQYF. For the CDR3, the DNA is TGTGCCAGCAGTGAGAGATTGCAGTACTTC.

This chain joins TRBV30 and TRBJ2-7; D possibly corresponds to TRBD1 (5 bases). CDR3 length: 11 residues. Germline loops: CDR1 GTSNPN, CDR2 SVGIG (reference sequence). V was shortened by 0 bases and J by 9 bases, with 9 bases between the two germline ends. The CDR3 nucleotides are TGTGCCTGGAGTGTACGCCAGGGGCAGTACTTC. Translation: CAWSVRQGQYF.